These T cell receptor beta chains were read from a single sample in a study of cytomegalovirus exposure and HLA in healthy donors. Libraries were prepared by immunoSEQ multiplex PCR; TCRdb keeps only in-frame clonotypes and omits some of them. The sample includes under 120,000 clones, roughly 70% of them seen just once. Material for sequencing was PBMCs. These receptors came from a middle-aged man in good health and CMV-seropositive. CDR3s include the opening cysteine and the closing phenylalanine or tryptophan. The D gene is left open where the match is weak. Not every row has a clone size; where given, it reads once, few, many or a size class.

D gene	clone size	V gene	J gene	CDR3 DNA	CDR3 protein
TRBD1	once	TRBV9	TRBJ1-1	TGTGCCAGCAGCGCCGAGGGGGCCCCAGGCAGTGAAGCTTTCTTT	CASSAEGAPGSEAFF
TRBD1	few	TRBV28	TRBJ1-4	TGTGCCAGCAGTTTAGGGACAGAAAATGAAAAACTGTTTTTT	CASSLGTENEKLFF
TRBD1	NA	TRBV30	TRBJ2-7	TGTGCCTGGAGGCCGGGACAGGGGTCCTACGAGCAGTACTTC	CAWRPGQGSYEQYF
TRBD2	NA	TRBV7-9	TRBJ2-7	TGTTCCAGCAGCTACGGGTCTAGCGGCTACGAGCAGTACTTC	CSSSYGSSGYEQYF
NA	NA	TRBV19	TRBJ2-7	TGTGCCAGTAGTCCCGGTGGTCACGAGCAGTACTTC	CASSPGGHEQYF
NA	NA	TRBV5-6	TRBJ2-1	TGTGCCAGCAGCTTGGCCGGCCGGAGCTCCTACAATGAGCAGTTCTTC	CASSLAGRSSYNEQFF
TRBD2	NA	TRBV27	TRBJ2-4	TGTGCCAGCAGTCTCACCGGGACTACCCAAAACATTCAGTACTTC	CASSLTGTTQNIQYF
TRBD1	NA	TRBV5-4	TRBJ1-1	TGTGCCAGCAGTTTGGACAGGGGAACCACTGAAGCTTTCTTT	CASSLDRGTTEAFF
TRBD1	NA	TRBV5-5	TRBJ2-5	TGTGCCAGCAGCTGGGACAGTCAAGAGACCCAGTACTTC	CASSWDSQETQYF
TRBD1	NA	TRBV15	TRBJ1-5	TGTGCCACCAGCAGCTTTCCGGGACAGGGTCCTCAGCCCCAGCATTTT	CATSSFPGQGPQPQHF
NA	once	TRBV5-1	TRBJ1-4	TGCGCCAGCAGCTTGGATGCGCAAAAACTGTTTTTT	CASSLDAQKLFF
NA	NA	TRBV29-1	TRBJ1-2	TGCAGCGTTGAAGATCCCCGACAGTTGTCGAAAGGAGGCTACACCTTC	CSVEDPRQLSKGGYTF
NA	NA	TRBV5-1	TRBJ2-5	TGCGCCAGCAGCCCACGGACAGAAGAGACCCAGTACTTC	CASSPRTEETQYF
NA	NA	TRBV4-3	TRBJ2-3	TGCGCCAGCAGCCAAGGCGGTTCTCGCACAGATACGCAGTATTTT	CASSQGGSRTDTQYF
TRBD2	few	TRBV7-9	TRBJ2-7	TGTGCCAGCACCCTAGCGGGAGAGGTATACGAGCAGTACTTC	CASTLAGEVYEQYF
NA	NA	TRBV2	TRBJ2-4	TGTGCCAGCAGACCTATAGCCAAAAACATTCAGTACTTC	CASRPIAKNIQYF
TRBD2	NA	TRBV10-3	TRBJ2-7	TGTGCCATCAGTGACCCGACTAGCGGGAGCTCCTACGAGCAGTACTTC	CAISDPTSGSSYEQYF
NA	NA	TRBV9	TRBJ2-5	TGTGCCAGCAGCGCTATACAGGCAAACCAAGAGACCCAGTACTTC	CASSAIQANQETQYF
NA	NA	TRBV25-1	TRBJ2-7	TGTGCCAGCAGTGGTCACGGGGTAGGGAACTCCTACGAGCAGTACTTC	CASSGHGVGNSYEQYF
NA	NA	TRBV28	TRBJ1-1	TGTGCCAGCAGTTTCCTTACAGGGATTGGCCTCCGTATGAACACTGAAGCTTTCTTT	CASSFLTGIGLRMNTEAFF
TRBD2	NA	TRBV7-9	TRBJ2-7	TGTGCCAGCAGCCCCCCCCAGGGACTAGCGGGAGGCGACGAGCAGTACTTC	CASSPPQGLAGGDEQYF
TRBD2	NA	TRBV2	TRBJ2-7	TGTGCCAGCAGGGGACTAGCGGGAGGTTACGAGCAGTACTTC	CASRGLAGGYEQYF
NA	NA	TRBV6-6	TRBJ1-3	TGTGCCAGCAGTCGTGGAAACACCATATATTTT	CASSRGNTIYF
NA	NA	TRBV9	TRBJ2-7	TGTGCCAGCAGCCCAACAGGGGGAGGGTCCTACGAGCAGTACTTC	CASSPTGGGSYEQYF
NA	once	TRBV19	TRBJ1-5	TGTGCCAGTAGTATAGGGCTCCAGCCCCAGCATTTT	CASSIGLQPQHF
NA	few	TRBV10-2	TRBJ1-2	TGCGCCAGCAGTGAGTCCGCACAGCTCGGCTACACCTTC	CASSESAQLGYTF
NA	NA	TRBV30	TRBJ1-2	TGTGCCTCACCACCCCCGACTGCGGCTAACTATGGCTACACCTTC	CASPPPTAANYGYTF
NA	NA	TRBV14	TRBJ1-1	TGTGCCAGCAGCCACTCACTACAGGGGAACACTGAAGCTTTCTTT	CASSHSLQGNTEAFF
TRBD2	NA	TRBV6-4	TRBJ2-1	TGTGCCAGCAGTGACAGTGCTAGCGGGAGGGCCAATGAGCAGTTCTTC	CASSDSASGRANEQFF
TRBD2	NA	TRBV9	TRBJ2-1	TGTGCCAGCAGCCCCCGCCAGGGAGCGGGAGGGCCGAGCTCCTACAATGAGCAGTTCTTC	CASSPRQGAGGPSSYNEQFF
NA	NA	TRBV5-1	TRBJ1-4	TGCGCCAGCAGCTTCGGGACTGGGATTGAAAAACTGTTTTTT	CASSFGTGIEKLFF
TRBD1	few	TRBV4-2	TRBJ2-7	TGTGCCAGCAGCCCGACAGGGGGTTTCTACGAGCAGTACTTC	CASSPTGGFYEQYF
TRBD1	NA	TRBV5-1	TRBJ1-2	TGCGCCAGCAGCCCCGAACCTTCCTTTACAGGGGCCTACACCTTC	CASSPEPSFTGAYTF
TRBD2	NA	TRBV10-1	TRBJ2-1	TGCGCCAGCAGTGACTCTAGCGGGAGTGACGATGAGCAGTTCTTC	CASSDSSGSDDEQFF
NA	NA	TRBV20-1	TRBJ2-7	TGCAGTGCCCCGGTCGGGTACGAGCAGTACTTC	CSAPVGYEQYF
TRBD1	NA	TRBV10-2	TRBJ2-5	TGCGCCAGCAGTTACCCGGGACAGGGTTTGGAGACCCAGTACTTC	CASSYPGQGLETQYF
TRBD2	NA	TRBV9	TRBJ2-7	TGTGCCAGCAGCGTGGGACTAACCACCTACGAGCAGTACTTC	CASSVGLTTYEQYF
NA	once	TRBV5-4	TRBJ1-2	TGTGCCAGCAGCTTGAACAGGGTAGGCTACACCTTC	CASSLNRVGYTF
NA	NA	TRBV19	TRBJ2-6	TGTGCCAGTAGTGCATCAGGCTCTGGGGCCAACGTCCTGACTTTC	CASSASGSGANVLTF
NA	NA	TRBV14	TRBJ2-2	TGTGCCAGCAGCCACCCCTACTCGAGGTTACCGGAGATAGGGGAGCTGTTTTTT	CASSHPYSRLPEIGELFF
NA	NA	TRBV28	TRBJ2-7	TGTGCCAGCAGCCTCCTGAGGGAGCAGTACTTC	CASSLLREQYF
TRBD2	NA	TRBV5-4	TRBJ2-3	TGTGCCAGCAGCCCCGGGACTAGCGGGAGGGGAAACACAGATACGCAGTATTTT	CASSPGTSGRGNTDTQYF
NA	NA	TRBV27	TRBJ1-2	TGTGCCAGCAGTCCGAACAGTATTTCACCCTATGGCTACACCTTC	CASSPNSISPYGYTF
TRBD1	few	TRBV7-9	TRBJ2-7	TGTGCCAGCAGCGGCGAAACAGGGGGCGGGTACGAGCAGTACTTC	CASSGETGGGYEQYF
TRBD2	NA	TRBV18	TRBJ2-5	TGTGCCAGCTCACCAGCGGGGGAAGAGACCCAGTACTTC	CASSPAGEETQYF
TRBD1	NA	TRBV6-1	TRBJ2-7	TGTGCCAGCAGTGTTCGGCCCCGAGACAGGGTACACGAGCAGTACTTC	CASSVRPRDRVHEQYF